This TCR beta chain was sequenced in a study of blood T cell repertoires in COVID-19. J gave up 0 bases and V 0 bases, and 6 bases lay outside the gene matches. The CDR3 covers 18 residues. Germline-derived CDR1 and CDR2 are MGHRA and YSYEKL. Original handling: Amplified reference gene primers provided the basis for estimating nucleated cell counts. Using immunoSEQ multiplex PCR, the repertoire was profiled, and TCRdb retains in-frame clones only, with some absent. That table gives V, J and clone size, and the DNA gave D and trimming. The profile shows about 270,000 clones, approximately 89% of them singletons.

This receptor was obtained from a woman in her 40s with acute COVID-19. Sequencing used PBMCs or T cells enriched from blood (not recorded which). The chain uses TRBV4-1 and TRBJ2-2; 8 bases map to TRBD1. This CDR3 reads CASSQDWETGANTGELFF. The CDR3 DNA follows: TGCGCCAGCAGCCAAGATTGGGAGACAGGGGCGAACACCGGGGAGCTGTTTTTT.